Listed below are T cell receptor beta chains from one sample, sequenced in a study of Graves' ophthalmopathy and Graves' hyperthyroidism. TCRdb analysed the multiplex PCR reads with MiXCR anew, one entry per CDR3 protein. The table includes 600,000 to 650,000 distinct CDR3 sequences, around a fifth detected once. Sample: peripheral blood. All receptors come from a woman younger than 35 with stable Graves' hyperthyroidism. Some clones in this sample may be carry-over from other donors' samples. The CDR3 runs from the conserved cysteine through the conserved F or W.

V gene,J gene,CDR3 protein
TRBV6-5,TRBJ2-5,CASSYGGPQETQYF
TRBV6-5,TRBJ2-7,CATASGGPYEQYF
TRBV5-6,TRBJ1-2,CASSLKITGPTSGYTF
TRBV28,TRBJ2-5,CASSPFQETQYF
TRBV30,TRBJ1-6,CAWSVLGENSPLHF
TRBV15,TRBJ1-1,CATSTDRGNTEAFF
TRBV6-5,TRBJ1-1,CASSYSVQNTEAFF
TRBV6-5,TRBJ2-7,CASSYAGTGAYEQYF
TRBV5-5,TRBJ1-1,CASSLTGKNTEAFF
TRBV4-2,TRBJ2-7,CASSQDSPLAEGYEQYF
TRBV25-1,TRBJ1-2,CASSEWGTNYGFTF
TRBV5-1,TRBJ1-2,CASSGDRGDRNGYTF
TRBV20-1,TRBJ1-1,CSATDRGGGTEAFF
TRBV29-1,TRBJ1-3,CSVGTSGNTIYF
TRBV24-1,TRBJ2-5,CATSDPTSGQETQYF
TRBV3-1,TRBJ1-1,CASSQVSRTMAFF
TRBV20-1,TRBJ2-5,CSAGTSGGPQETQYF
TRBV10-2,TRBJ2-5,CASSERGGPKTQYF
TRBV2,TRBJ1-6,CASSEARGTNSPLHF
TRBV30,TRBJ1-5,CAPTGEDSCNQPQHF
TRBV6-5,TRBJ2-5,CASSYSGTVGETQYF
TRBV15,TRBJ1-5,CATSRERGQPQHF
TRBV9,TRBJ2-5,CAGSGPEGGQETQYF
TRBV24-1,TRBJ2-5,CATSDNPTQREQETQYF
TRBV20-1,TRBJ1-1,CSARDLRQGQTNTEAFF
TRBV12-3/TRBV12-4,TRBJ1-6,CASSLEGVTLHF
TRBV7-3,TRBJ1-6,CASSLNANSPLHF
TRBV6-2/TRBV6-3,TRBJ2-5,CASSYLNPGVETQYF
TRBV9,TRBJ2-7,CASSPEGSPNFYEQYF
TRBV12-3/TRBV12-4,TRBJ1-1,CASRPLSGTEAFF
TRBV28,TRBJ2-6,CASSPRTGTAGANVLTF
TRBV6-1,TRBJ2-7,CASSLAPGTYEQYF
TRBV12-3/TRBV12-4,TRBJ1-1,CASSQKQAPNTEAFF
TRBV9,TRBJ2-5,CASSVVPGVQETQYF
TRBV2,TRBJ1-5,CASSEKYSNQPQHF
TRBV5-1,TRBJ2-2,CASSLGTGVSTGELFF
TRBV25-1,TRBJ1-5,CASSETGRNQPQHF
TRBV6-5,TRBJ1-1,CASPSLRGTEAFF
TRBV12-3/TRBV12-4,TRBJ1-2,CASSSTGAAFGYTF
TRBV7-2,TRBJ2-5,CASRPTSTPQETQYF
TRBV28,TRBJ1-5,CASTTGEDLRNQPQHF
TRBV6-4,TRBJ1-6,CASSRDLGGSPLHF
TRBV27,TRBJ2-6,CASSLTWAGANVLTF
TRBV28,TRBJ1-6,CASSSAQGLNNSPLHF
TRBV28,TRBJ1-5,CASSSTGFEQPQHF